This T cell receptor (beta chain) was identified during a study of cytomegalovirus exposure and HLA in healthy donors. Study-level points and caveats: Rarity held for most TCR sequences, but there were some public TCRs that occurred in many donors.

As concerns this clone: No antigen is known for it.

Measured with immunoSEQ multiplex PCR; TCRdb has only the in-frame clones, and not every one. The data show around 300,000 clones, just over 85% seen once. This CDR3 contains 16 residues. The germline V gene encodes CDR1 MNHEY and CDR2 SVGAGI. The trim removed 4 bases at V and 0 bases at J, leaving 8 bases unmatched. Sequenced sample: PBMCs. The origin of this receptor is a woman aged 18-29 years in good health and CMV-seronegative. This chain uses TRBV6-5 with TRBJ1-2; 7 positions agree with TRBD1. The CDR3: CASSSPRQGSNYGYTF. The CDR3 DNA sequence: TGTGCCAGCAGTTCCCCCCGACAGGGTTCTAACTATGGCTACACCTTC.